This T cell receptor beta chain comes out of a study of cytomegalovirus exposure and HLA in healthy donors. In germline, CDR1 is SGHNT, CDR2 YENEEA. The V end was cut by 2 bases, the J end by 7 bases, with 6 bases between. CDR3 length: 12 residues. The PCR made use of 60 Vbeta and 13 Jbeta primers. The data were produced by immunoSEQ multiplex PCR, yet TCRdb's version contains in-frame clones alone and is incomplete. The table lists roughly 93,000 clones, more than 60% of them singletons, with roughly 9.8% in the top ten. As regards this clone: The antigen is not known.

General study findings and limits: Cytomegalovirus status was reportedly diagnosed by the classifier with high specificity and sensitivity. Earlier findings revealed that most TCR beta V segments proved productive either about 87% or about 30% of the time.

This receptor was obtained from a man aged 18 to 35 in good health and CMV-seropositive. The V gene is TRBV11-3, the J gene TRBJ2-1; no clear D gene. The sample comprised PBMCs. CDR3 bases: TGTGCCAGCAGCTTAAACTCGAATGAGCAGTTCTTC. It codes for CASSLNSNEQFF.